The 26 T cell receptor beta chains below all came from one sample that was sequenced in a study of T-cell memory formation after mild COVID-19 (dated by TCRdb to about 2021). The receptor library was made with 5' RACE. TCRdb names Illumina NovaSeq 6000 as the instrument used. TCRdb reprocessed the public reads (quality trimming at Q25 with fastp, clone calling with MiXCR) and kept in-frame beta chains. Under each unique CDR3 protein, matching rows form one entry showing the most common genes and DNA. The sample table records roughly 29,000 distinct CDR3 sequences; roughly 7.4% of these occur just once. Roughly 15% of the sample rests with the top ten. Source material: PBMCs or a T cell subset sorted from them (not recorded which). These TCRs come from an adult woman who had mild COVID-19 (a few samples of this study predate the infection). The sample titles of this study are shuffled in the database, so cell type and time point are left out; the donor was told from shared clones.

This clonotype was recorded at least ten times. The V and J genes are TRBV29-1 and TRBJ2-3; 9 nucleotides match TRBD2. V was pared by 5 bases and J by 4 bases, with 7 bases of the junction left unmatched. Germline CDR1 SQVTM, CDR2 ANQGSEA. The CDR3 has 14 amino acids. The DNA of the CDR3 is TGCAGCGTTAATAGCGGGAGAGGTGCAGATACGCAGTATTTT. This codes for CSVNSGRGADTQYF.

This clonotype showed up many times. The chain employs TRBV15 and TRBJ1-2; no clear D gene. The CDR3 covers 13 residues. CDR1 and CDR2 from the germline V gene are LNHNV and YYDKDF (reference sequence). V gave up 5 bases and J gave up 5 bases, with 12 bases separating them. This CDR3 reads CATSSRTDYGYTF. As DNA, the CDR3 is TGTGCCACCAGCTCCCGGACGGATTATGGCTACACCTTC.

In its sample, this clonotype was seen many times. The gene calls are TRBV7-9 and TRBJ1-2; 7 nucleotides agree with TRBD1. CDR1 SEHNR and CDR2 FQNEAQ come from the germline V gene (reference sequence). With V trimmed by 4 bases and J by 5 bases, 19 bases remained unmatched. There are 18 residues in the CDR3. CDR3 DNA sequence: TGTGCCAGCAGCTCACACCTCGGGACAGAGAAGAGGGCGTATGGCTACACCTTC. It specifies CASSSHLGTEKRAYGYTF. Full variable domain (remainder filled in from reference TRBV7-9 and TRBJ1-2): DTGVSQNPRHKITKRGQNVTFRCDPISEHNRLYWYRQTLGQGPEFLTYFQNEAQLEKSRLLSDRFSAERPKGSFSTLEIQRTEQGDSAMYLCASSSHLGTEKRAYGYTFGSGTRLTVV.

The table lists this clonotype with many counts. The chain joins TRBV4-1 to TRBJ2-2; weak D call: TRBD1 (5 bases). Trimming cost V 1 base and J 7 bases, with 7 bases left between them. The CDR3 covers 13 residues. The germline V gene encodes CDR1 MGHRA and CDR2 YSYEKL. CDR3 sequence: CASSQVGHGELFF. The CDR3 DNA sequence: TGCGCCAGCAGCCAAGTGGGGCACGGGGAGCTGTTTTTT.

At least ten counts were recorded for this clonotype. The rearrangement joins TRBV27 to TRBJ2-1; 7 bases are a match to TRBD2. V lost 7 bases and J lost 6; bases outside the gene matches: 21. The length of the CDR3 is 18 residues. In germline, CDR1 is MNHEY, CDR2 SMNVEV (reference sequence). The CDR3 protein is CASTTTGGSLLLTNEQFF. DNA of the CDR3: TGTGCCAGCACCACTACCGGGGGGTCCCTTCTGCTTACCAATGAGCAGTTCTTC.

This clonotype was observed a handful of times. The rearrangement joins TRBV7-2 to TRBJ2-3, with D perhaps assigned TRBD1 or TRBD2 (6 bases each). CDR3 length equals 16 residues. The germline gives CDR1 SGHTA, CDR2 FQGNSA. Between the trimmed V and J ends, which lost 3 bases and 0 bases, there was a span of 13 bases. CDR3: CASSLRGAASTDTQYF. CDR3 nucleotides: TGTGCCAGCAGCTTGAGGGGGGCGGCTAGCACAGATACGCAGTATTTT. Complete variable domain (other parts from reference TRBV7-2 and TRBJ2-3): GAGVSQSPSNKVTEKGKDVELRCDPISGHTALYWYRQSLGQGLEFLIYFQGNSAPDKSGLPSDRFSAERTGGSVSTLTIQRTQQEDSAVYLCASSLRGAASTDTQYFGPGTRLTVL.

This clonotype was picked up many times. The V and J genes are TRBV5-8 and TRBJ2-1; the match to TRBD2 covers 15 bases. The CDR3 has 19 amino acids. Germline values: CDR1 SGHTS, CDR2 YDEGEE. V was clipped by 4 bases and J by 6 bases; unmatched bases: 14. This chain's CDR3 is CASSVGLAGGPRFGNEQFF. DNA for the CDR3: TGTGCCAGCAGCGTTGGACTAGCGGGAGGGCCCCGTTTCGGCAATGAGCAGTTCTTC.

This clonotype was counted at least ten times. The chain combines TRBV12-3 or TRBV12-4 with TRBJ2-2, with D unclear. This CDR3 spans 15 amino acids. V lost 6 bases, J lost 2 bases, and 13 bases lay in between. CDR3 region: CASSSRAPNTGELFF. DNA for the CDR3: TGTGCCAGCAGCAGCCGGGCCCCTAACACCGGGGAGCTGTTTTTT.

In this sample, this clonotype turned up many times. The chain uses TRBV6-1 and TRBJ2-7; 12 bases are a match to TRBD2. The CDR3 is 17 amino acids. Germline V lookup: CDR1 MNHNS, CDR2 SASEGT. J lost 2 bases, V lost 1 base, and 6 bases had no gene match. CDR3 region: CASSEGGTSGPPYEQYF. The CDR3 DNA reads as TGTGCCAGCAGTGAAGGTGGGACTAGCGGGCCCCCCTACGAGCAGTACTTC.

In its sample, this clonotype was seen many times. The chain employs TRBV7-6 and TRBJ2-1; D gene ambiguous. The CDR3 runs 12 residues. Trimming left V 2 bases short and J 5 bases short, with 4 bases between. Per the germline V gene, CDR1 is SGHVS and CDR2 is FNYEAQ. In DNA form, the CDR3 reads TGTGCCAGCAGCTTAACCGACAATGAGCAGTTCTTC. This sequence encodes CASSLTDNEQFF.

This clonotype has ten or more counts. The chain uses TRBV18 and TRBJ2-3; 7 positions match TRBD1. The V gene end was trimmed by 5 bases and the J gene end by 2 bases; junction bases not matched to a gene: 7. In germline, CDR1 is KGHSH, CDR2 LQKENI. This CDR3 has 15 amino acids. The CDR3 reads CASSSTTGTTDTQYF. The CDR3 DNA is TGTGCCAGCTCATCCACGACAGGGACCACAGATACGCAGTATTTT.

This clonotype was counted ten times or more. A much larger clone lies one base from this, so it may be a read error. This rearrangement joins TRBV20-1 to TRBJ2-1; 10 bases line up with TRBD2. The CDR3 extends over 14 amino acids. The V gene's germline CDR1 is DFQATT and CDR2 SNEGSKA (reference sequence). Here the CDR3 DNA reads TGCAGTGCTGGAGAAAGCGGGAGGGGAAATGAGCAGTTCTTC. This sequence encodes CSAGESGRGNEQFF.

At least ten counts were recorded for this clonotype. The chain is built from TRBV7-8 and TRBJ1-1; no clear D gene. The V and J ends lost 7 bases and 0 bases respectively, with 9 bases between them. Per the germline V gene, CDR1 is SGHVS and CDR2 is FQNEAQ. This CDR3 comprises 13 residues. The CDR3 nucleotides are TGTGCCAGCACCCTTTTCGTGAACACTGAAGCTTTCTTT. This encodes CASTLFVNTEAFF.

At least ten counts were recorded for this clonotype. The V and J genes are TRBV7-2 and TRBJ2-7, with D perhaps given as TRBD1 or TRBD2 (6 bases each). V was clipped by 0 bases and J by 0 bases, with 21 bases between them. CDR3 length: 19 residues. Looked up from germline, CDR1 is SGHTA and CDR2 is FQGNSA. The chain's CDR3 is CASSLAMVRRRDNSYEQYF. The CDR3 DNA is TGTGCCAGCAGCTTAGCTATGGTCCGTAGGAGGGACAACTCCTACGAGCAGTACTTC.

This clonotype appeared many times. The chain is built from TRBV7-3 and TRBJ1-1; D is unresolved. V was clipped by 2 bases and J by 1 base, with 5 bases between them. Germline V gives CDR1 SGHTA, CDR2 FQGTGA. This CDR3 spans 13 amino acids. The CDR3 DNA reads TGTGCCAGCAGCTTACAGGAGAACACTGAAGCTTTCTTT. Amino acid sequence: CASSLQENTEAFF.

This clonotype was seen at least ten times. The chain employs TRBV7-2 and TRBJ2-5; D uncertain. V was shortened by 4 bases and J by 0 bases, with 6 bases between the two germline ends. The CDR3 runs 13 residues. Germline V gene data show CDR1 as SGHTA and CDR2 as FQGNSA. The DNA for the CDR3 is TGTGCCAGCAGCTCGATGTACCAAGAGACCCAGTACTTC. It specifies CASSSMYQETQYF.

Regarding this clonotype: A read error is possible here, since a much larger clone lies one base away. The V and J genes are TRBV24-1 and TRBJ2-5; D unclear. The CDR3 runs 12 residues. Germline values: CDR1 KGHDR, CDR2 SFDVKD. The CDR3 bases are TGTGCCACCAGTGATCGATCGGAGACCAAGTACTTC. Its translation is CATSDRSETKYF.

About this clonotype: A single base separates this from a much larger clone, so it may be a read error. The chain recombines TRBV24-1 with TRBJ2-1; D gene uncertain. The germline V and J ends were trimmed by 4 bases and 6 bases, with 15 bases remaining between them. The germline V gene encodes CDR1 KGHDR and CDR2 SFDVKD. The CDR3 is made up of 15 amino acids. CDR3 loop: CATSDSGPVSNEQFF. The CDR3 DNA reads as TGTGCCACCAGTGACTCCGGGCCCGTCTCCAATGAGCAGTTCTTC.

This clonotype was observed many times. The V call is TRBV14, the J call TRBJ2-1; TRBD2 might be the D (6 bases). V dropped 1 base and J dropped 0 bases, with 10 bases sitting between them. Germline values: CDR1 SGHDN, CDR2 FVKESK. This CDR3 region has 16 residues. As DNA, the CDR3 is TGTGCCAGCAGCCAAGTGTCCGGGAGCTCCTACAATGAGCAGTTCTTC. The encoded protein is CASSQVSGSSYNEQFF.

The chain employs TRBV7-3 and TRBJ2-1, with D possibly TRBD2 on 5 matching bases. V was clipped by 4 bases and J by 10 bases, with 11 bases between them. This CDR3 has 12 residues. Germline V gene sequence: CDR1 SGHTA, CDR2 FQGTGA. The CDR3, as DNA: TGTGCCAGCAGCTCGCGGGCAGGAGAGCAGTTCTTC. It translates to CASSSRAGEQFF.

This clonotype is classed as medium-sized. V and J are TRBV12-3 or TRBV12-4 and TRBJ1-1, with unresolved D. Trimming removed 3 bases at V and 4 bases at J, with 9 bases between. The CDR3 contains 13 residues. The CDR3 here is CASSFAGGTEAFF. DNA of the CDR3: TGTGCCAGCAGTTTCGCGGGTGGCACTGAAGCTTTCTTT.

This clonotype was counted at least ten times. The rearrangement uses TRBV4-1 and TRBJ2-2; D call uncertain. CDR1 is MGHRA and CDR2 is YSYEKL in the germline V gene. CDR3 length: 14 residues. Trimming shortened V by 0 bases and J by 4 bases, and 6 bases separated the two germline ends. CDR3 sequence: CASSQDRSTGELFF. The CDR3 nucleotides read TGCGCCAGCAGCCAAGACAGGTCCACCGGGGAGCTGTTTTTT.

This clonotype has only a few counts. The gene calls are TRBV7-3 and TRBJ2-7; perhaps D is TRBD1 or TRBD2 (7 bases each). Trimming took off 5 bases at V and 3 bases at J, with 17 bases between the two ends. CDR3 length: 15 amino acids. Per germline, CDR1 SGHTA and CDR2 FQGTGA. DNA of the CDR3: TGTGCCAGCAGCCCCAGGGGGGGGCACATCTACGAGCAGTACTTC. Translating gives CASSPRGGHIYEQYF.

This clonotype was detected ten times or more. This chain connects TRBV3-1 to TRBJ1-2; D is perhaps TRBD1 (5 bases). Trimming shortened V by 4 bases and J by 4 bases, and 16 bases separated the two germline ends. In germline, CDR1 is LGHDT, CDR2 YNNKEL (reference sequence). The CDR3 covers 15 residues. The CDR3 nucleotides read TGTGCCAGCAGCCCGGGACCGCGATACACCTATGGCTACACCTTC. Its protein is CASSPGPRYTYGYTF.

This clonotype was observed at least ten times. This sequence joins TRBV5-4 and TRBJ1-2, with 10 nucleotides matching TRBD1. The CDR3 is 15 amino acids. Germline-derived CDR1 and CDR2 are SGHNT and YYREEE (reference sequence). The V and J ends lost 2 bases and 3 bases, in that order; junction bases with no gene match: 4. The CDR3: CASSFRDRGYYGYTF. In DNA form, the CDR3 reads TGTGCCAGCAGCTTCCGGGACAGGGGATACTATGGCTACACCTTC.

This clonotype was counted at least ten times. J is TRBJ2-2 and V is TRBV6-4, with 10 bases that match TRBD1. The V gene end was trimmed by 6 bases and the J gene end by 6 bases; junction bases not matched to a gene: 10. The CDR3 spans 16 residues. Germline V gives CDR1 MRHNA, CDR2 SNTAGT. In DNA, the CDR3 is TGTGCCAGCAGAGCCGGGACAGGGGATTCTGCCGGGGAGCTGTTTTTT. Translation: CASRAGTGDSAGELFF.